Shown below are 12 T cell receptor beta chains from a single sample sequenced in a study of control samples from healthy donors and cancer patients. The repertoire was sequenced with immunoSEQ multiplex PCR; TCRdb's copy has only in-frame clones and lacks some. The repertoire holds around 13,000 clones, approximately 93% seen once, with 13% to 15% in the top ten. The material sequenced was PBMCs. Receptors originate from a man older than 75 with lung cancer.

This sequence joins TRBV24-1 and TRBJ1-2; no firm D call. Trimming pared 10 bases from V and 5 bases from J, leaving 10 bases between. The CDR3 covers 11 residues. Germline lookup yields CDR1 KGHDR and CDR2 SFDVKD. Written as DNA, the CDR3 is TGTGCCACGAACGGAAATTATGGCTACACCTTC. Translated, it gives CATNGNYGYTF.

This chain joins TRBV19 and TRBJ1-2; no clear D. The CDR3 has 12 amino acids. Germline V lookup: CDR1 LNHDA, CDR2 SQIVND (reference sequence). With 4 bases removed from V and 7 bases from J, the gap between germline ends came to 10 bases. The CDR3 sequence: CASSNPGGGYTF. The CDR3 coding sequence is TGTGCCAGTAGTAATCCGGGAGGTGGCTACACCTTC.

The chain employs TRBV5-4 and TRBJ2-3; TRBD2 matches at 10 bases. The junction had 6 bases not matched to a gene; V was cut back by 4 bases and J by 4 bases. Germline V CDR1 and CDR2: SGHNT, YYREEE (reference sequence). This CDR3 is 15 amino acids long. CDR3 sequence: CASSATSGVPDTQYF. The CDR3, as DNA: TGTGCCAGCAGCGCCACTAGCGGGGTGCCAGATACGCAGTATTTT.

This chain uses TRBV7-2 with TRBJ2-3; 10 bases are shared with TRBD2. Looked up from germline, CDR1 is SGHTA and CDR2 is FQGNSA. Germline trimming cut 0 bases from V and 5 bases from J; bases unmatched to any gene: 17. This CDR3 is built from 20 residues. CDR3 loop: CASSLAVRVGPSGRRDTQYF. DNA for the CDR3: TGTGCCAGCAGCTTAGCGGTTCGTGTTGGTCCTAGCGGGAGACGAGATACGCAGTATTTT.

The CDR3 region has the DNA TGTGCCAGCAGCGAGGGGCCTAGGGGCTACACCTTC. Protein: CASSEGPRGYTF. This chain uses TRBV9 with TRBJ1-2; a possible D gene is TRBD1 (5 bases). V was trimmed by 3 bases and J by 8 bases, leaving 11 bases between them. Per the germline V gene, CDR1 is SGDLS and CDR2 is YYNGEE. The CDR3 covers 12 residues.

This chain connects TRBV13 to TRBJ1-5; 9 bases fit TRBD1. Per the germline V gene, CDR1 is PRHDT and CDR2 is FYEKMQ (reference sequence). The CDR3 spans 16 residues. Trimming took 5 bases from V and 3 from J; bases not matched to a gene: 8. The CDR3, as DNA: TGTGCCAGCAGCGTGGGGGGGACAGGGATCAATCAGCCCCAGCATTTT. Translating gives CASSVGGTGINQPQHF.

Concerning this clone itself: The same CDR3 arises from other DNA sequences in this sample as well. The chain carries TRBV7-2 and TRBJ1-6; 9 bases agree with TRBD1. This CDR3 contains 16 residues. In germline, CDR1 is SGHTA, CDR2 FQGNSA. V lost 1 base to trimming and J lost 8 bases; unmatched junction nucleotides: 6. The CDR3 DNA is TGTGCCAGCAGCTTAGGGGTGACAGGGGGTTATTCACCCCTCCACTTT. Translated: CASSLGVTGGYSPLHF.

The J gene is TRBJ2-5, the V gene TRBV4-1; TRBD1 aligns across 7 bases. In germline, CDR1 is MGHRA, CDR2 YSYEKL. The V and J ends lost 0 bases and 1 base, in that order; junction bases with no gene match: 2. The CDR3 contains 15 residues. Written as DNA, the CDR3 is TGCGCCAGCAGCCAAGAGGGACAGACCCAAGAGACCCAGTACTTC. This translates into CASSQEGQTQETQYF.

The chain joins TRBV19 to TRBJ2-2; D not resolved. Trimming took off 3 bases at V and 10 bases at J, with 6 bases between the two ends. Germline-derived CDR1 and CDR2 are LNHDA and SQIVND (reference sequence). The CDR3 length is 11 residues. The CDR3 protein is CASSIWPELFF. CDR3 coding DNA: TGTGCCAGTAGTATTTGGCCGGAGCTGTTTTTT.

The CDR3 protein is CASRTMETTEAFF. The CDR3 DNA sequence: TGTGCCAGCAGGACCATGGAGACCACTGAAGCTTTCTTT. The chain recombines TRBV6-5 with TRBJ1-1; D uncertain. This CDR3 region has 13 residues. CDR1 and CDR2 from the germline V gene are MNHEY and SVGAGI. V lost 6 bases and J lost 4, with 12 bases in between.

The chain couples TRBV7-9 to TRBJ1-2; 8 bases fit TRBD1. The germline V gene has CDR1 SEHNR and CDR2 FQNEAQ (reference sequence). The CDR3 sequence is 16 residues long. The ends lost 6 bases at V and 3 bases at J; junction bases unmatched: 12. In DNA, the CDR3 is TGTGCCAGCAGTTCCGGACAGGGAAAAAGTTACTATGGCTACACCTTC. Translated, it gives CASSSGQGKSYYGYTF.

CDR3 residues: CASSSPDSFNQPQHF. In DNA form, the CDR3 reads TGTGCCAGCAGTTCCCCGGACAGCTTCAATCAGCCCCAGCATTTT. The chain combines TRBV27 with TRBJ1-5, with D maybe TRBD1 (6 bases). The germline V and J ends were trimmed by 4 bases and 3 bases, with 13 bases remaining between them. The germline V gene encodes CDR1 MNHEY and CDR2 SMNVEV (reference sequence). The CDR3 runs to 15 residues.